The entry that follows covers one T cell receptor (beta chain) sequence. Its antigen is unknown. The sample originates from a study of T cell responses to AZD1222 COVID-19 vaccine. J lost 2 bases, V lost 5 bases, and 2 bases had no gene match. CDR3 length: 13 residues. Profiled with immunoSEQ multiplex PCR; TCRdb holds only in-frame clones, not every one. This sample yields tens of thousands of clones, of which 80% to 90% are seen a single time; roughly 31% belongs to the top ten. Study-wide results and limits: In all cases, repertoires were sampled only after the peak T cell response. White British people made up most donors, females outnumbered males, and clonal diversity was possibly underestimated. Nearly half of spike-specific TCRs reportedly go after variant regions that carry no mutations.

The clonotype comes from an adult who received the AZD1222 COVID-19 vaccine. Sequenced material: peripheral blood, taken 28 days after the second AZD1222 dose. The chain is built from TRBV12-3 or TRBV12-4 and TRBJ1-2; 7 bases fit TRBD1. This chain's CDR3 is CASSRDSNYGYTF. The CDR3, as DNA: TGTGCCAGCAGTCGGGACAGCAACTATGGCTACACCTTC.